Detailed here is one T cell receptor beta chain. This clonotype showed up many times. What this receptor recognizes is not known. No qualities accompany the bases; no much larger clone lies one base away. This sample is drawn from a study of blood T cells in healthy people across ages (dated by TCRdb to between 2014 and 2017). Concerning the study at large: In model experiments, template switching captured roughly one uniquely barcoded TCR beta cDNA molecule for every two T cells. The study measured age-related changes in TCR beta repertoire diversity using deep sequencing normalized with unique cDNA molecular identifiers. The donors were split into four age groups: young (average about 15 years), middle-aged (39), aged (approximately 59) and long-lived (over 75). To avoid experimental bias, donors of different ages were spread randomly across the sequencing lanes. For two donors (one aged 18 to 29 and one aged 80 or older), the study analyzed two additional independent replicas of 1 million unique cDNA reads from the same blood draw. Results and caveats for the whole study, not just this receptor: Because profiling used bulk unsorted PBMCs, naive and antigen-experienced compartments could not be compared conclusively. There was a strong correlation between observed TCR beta diversity and the percentage of naive T cells measured by flow cytometry. The long-lived group showed more naive CD4+ T cells, fewer expanded clones and increased TCR diversity than the aged group, suggesting age selection. The CMV infection status of donors was not known, potentially confounding age-related changes in expanded clonotypes. Total diversity estimates from one million sequenced T cells were considered lower bounds and underestimates. As age increased, observed TCR beta diversity per million T cells dropped in a roughly linear way, and a significant reduction was already evident by age approximately 40.

Preparation of the library involved 5' RACE. Sequencer: Illumina HiSeq 2500. A second PCR of about 6 to 11 cycles was performed with a sample-barcoded 5' primer and a J-beta primer mix. A template-switch 5' adaptor carrying 12 random nucleotides introduced a unique molecular identifier onto each TCR beta cDNA molecule. Each sample yielded at least 3 million CDR3-containing paired-end reads. First-strand cDNA synthesis was performed from all RNA using the Mint cDNA synthesis kit, with priming by a TRBC-specific oligonucleotide. Following uracil-DNA glycosylase treatment, all cDNA underwent a first 18-cycle PCR with the universal primers M1SS and BC2_uni_R. The original methods were these. Each sample was normalized by randomly selecting 1 million high-quality reads, each carrying a distinct molecular identifier. Reads with shared molecular identifiers were discarded instead of being binned into consensus sequences. MiTCR, run with a Q25 quality threshold and the strictest error-elimination algorithm, handled CDR3 identification, clonotype clustering and error correction. A nonparametric unseen species model using Euler transformation provided a lower-bound estimate of total TCR beta diversity. In-frame beta chains were kept once TCRdb had trimmed the public reads at Q25 with fastp and called clones with MiXCR. Rows are combined by CDR3 protein, so each entry shows the most common genes and DNA. Clone size and V and J calls follow TCRdb, not the original study. The table for this sample lists 650,000 to 800,000 distinct CDR3 sequences; approximately 52% of them were counted only once. Approximately 13% of the sample goes to the ten largest clones.

The roughly 37 donors, aged roughly 6 to 95 years, were systemically healthy Caucasian individuals from Russia. Approximately 10 milliliters of peripheral blood were collected from each donor into EDTA-treated Vacutainer tubes. Ficoll-Paque density-gradient centrifugation was used to isolate PBMCs, with at least 7 million per sample. Total RNA was extracted from PBMCs with Trizol reagent, with at least 6 micrograms obtained per sample. Naive CD45RAhigh/CD27high T cell percentages were measured by flow cytometry on a PBMC aliquot from every donor. The TCR was taken from an elderly woman in good health. Material for sequencing was blood.

The nucleotide sequence is given as TGCGCCAGCAGCTTGGGACAGGCGCTAGATTCCCAGTACTTC. This gives the protein CASSLGQALDSQYF. Recombination linked TRBV5-1 to TRBJ2-7; TRBD1 might be the D gene, on 6 matching bases. The germline V gene supplies CDR1 SGHRS and CDR2 YFSETQ. Between the V and J ends, shortened by 0 bases and 10 bases respectively, the junction contains 17 bases. The CDR3 covers 14 residues, taking in both the cysteine and the phenylalanine. Kept here is only the CDR3 DNA, which spans 42 bases and is read in frame from base 1.